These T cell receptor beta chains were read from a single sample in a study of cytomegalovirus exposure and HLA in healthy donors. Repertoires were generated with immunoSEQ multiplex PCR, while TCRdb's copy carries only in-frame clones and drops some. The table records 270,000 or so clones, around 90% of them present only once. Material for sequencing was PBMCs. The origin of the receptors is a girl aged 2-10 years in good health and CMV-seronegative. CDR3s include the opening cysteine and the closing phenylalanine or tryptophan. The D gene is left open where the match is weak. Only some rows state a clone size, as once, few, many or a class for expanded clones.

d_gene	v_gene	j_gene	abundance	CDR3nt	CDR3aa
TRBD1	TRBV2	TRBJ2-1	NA	TGTGCCAGCAGTCCACAGGGGGGTACCTACAATGAGCAGTTCTTC	CASSPQGGTYNEQFF
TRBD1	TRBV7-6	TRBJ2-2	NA	TGTGCCAGCAGCTTCGACAGGGTAACCGGGGAGCTGTTTTTT	CASSFDRVTGELFF
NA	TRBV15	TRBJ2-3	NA	TGTGCCACCAGCACTACCACAGATACGCAGTATTTT	CATSTTTDTQYF
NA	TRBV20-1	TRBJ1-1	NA	TGCAGTGGAGCCCAGGGCACTGAAGCTTTCTTT	CSGAQGTEAFF
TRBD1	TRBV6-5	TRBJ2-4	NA	TGTGCCAGCAGAATGGGACAGGGGAAAAACATTCAGTACTTC	CASRMGQGKNIQYF
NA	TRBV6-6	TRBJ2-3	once	TGTGCCAGCAGTTACTCAAATAGCGCCACTAGGCCGCAGTATTTT	CASSYSNSATRPQYF
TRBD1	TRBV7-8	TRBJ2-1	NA	TGTGCCAGCAGCCCCTTAGAGGCAGGGGGTAGTAGGTACAATGAGCAGTTCTTC	CASSPLEAGGSRYNEQFF
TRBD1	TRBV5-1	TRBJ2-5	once	TGCGCCAGCAGCCAACAGGGGGTCTACGAGACCCAGTACTTC	CASSQQGVYETQYF
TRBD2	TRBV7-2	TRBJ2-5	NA	TGTGCCAGCAGCTGGATCGGGGGGGAGACCCAGTACTTC	CASSWIGGETQYF
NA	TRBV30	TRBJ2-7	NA	TGTGCCTGGAGTGTACGGTCTGCCGCCTCCTACGAGCAGTACTTC	CAWSVRSAASYEQYF
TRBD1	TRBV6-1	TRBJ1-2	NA	TGTGCCAGCAGTGAATCGGGGACAGGGGGCTATGGCTACACCTTC	CASSESGTGGYGYTF
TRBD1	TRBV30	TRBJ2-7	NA	TGTGCCTGGAGTGGGGACAGGGCCTACGAGCAGTACTTC	CAWSGDRAYEQYF
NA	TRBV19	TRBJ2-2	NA	TGTGCCAGTAGTATTCGAACAGGGTCCAACACCGGGGAGCTGTTTTTT	CASSIRTGSNTGELFF
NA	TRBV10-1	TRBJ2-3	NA	TGCGCCAGCAGTCCAAGCCTAAGTACGCAGTATTTT	CASSPSLSTQYF
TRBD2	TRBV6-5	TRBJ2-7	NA	TGTGCCAGCAAAGGGACTAGCGGACTCTCCTACGAGCAGTACTTC	CASKGTSGLSYEQYF
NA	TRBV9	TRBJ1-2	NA	TGTGCCAGCAGCTCACAGGGAGAGGGCTACACCTTC	CASSSQGEGYTF
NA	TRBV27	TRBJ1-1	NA	TGTGCCAGCAGTTTACAGGGTTTGAACACTGAAGCTTTCTTT	CASSLQGLNTEAFF
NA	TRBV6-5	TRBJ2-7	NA	TGTGCCAGCAGACCGAACAGGGCGGCAATTTACGAGCAGTACTTC	CASRPNRAAIYEQYF
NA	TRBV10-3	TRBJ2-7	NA	TGTGCCATCAGTGAGTCGGCCGCCTACGAGCAGTACTTC	CAISESAAYEQYF
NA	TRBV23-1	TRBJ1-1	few	TGCGCCAGCAGTCCGAAGCCCCTCGGGGAAGCTTTCTTT	CASSPKPLGEAFF
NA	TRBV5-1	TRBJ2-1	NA	TGCGCCAGCAGCTTGGGGTCGGTGTGGGCGGGCAATGAGCAGTTCTTC	CASSLGSVWAGNEQFF
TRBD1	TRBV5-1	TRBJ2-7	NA	TGCGCCAGCAGCTTGTCCCTGACAGGGCTCTCTACCGGGCAGTACTTC	CASSLSLTGLSTGQYF
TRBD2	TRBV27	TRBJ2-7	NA	TGTGCCAGCAGCTTTCTGGGTAGCGGGAGAGGGGTAACTGGCGAGCAGTACTTC	CASSFLGSGRGVTGEQYF
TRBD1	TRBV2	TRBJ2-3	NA	TGTGCCAGCAGTGAAGTGGGGACAGGGCCCCCCCGGACAGATACGCAGTATTTT	CASSEVGTGPPRTDTQYF
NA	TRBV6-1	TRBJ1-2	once	TGTGCCAGCAGTGAAGCGGTGCAGGGGCTGGGCTACACCTTC	CASSEAVQGLGYTF
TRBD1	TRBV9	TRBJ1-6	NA	TGTGCCAGCAGCGTAGACAGGGGGAACTACTCACCCCTCCACTTT	CASSVDRGNYSPLHF
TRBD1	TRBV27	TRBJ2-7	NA	TGTGCCAGCAGTTTCTGGGACAGGGTCAACGAGCAGTACTTC	CASSFWDRVNEQYF
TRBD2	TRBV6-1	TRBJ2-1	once	TGTGCCAGCAGTGTCGGGACTAGCGGGAGTGATGAGCAGTTCTTC	CASSVGTSGSDEQFF
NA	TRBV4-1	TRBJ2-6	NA	TGCGCCAGCAGCCCCCTGGGCGTCTCTGGGGCCAACGTCCTGACTTTC	CASSPLGVSGANVLTF
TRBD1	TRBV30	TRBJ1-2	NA	TGTGCCTGGAGCCTGGACAGGGGCTATGGCTACACCTTC	CAWSLDRGYGYTF
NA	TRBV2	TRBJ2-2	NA	TGTGCCAGCAGTGCAGACAGCAACCTGAACACCGGGGAGCTGTTTTTT	CASSADSNLNTGELFF
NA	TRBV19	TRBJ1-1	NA	TGTGCCAGTAGCTCATCACTCGGCACTGAAGCTTTCTTT	CASSSSLGTEAFF
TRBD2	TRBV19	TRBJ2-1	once	TGTGCCAGTAGTATAGGGAGACTAGCGGGAGTGGGTAATGAGCAGTTCTTC	CASSIGRLAGVGNEQFF
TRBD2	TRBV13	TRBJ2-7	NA	TGTGCCAGCAGCTTTGAAGTTAGCGGGACCTACGAGCAGTACTTC	CASSFEVSGTYEQYF
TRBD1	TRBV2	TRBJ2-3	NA	TGTGCCAGCAGGGGGACAGGGATTAGCACAGATACGCAGTATTTT	CASRGTGISTDTQYF
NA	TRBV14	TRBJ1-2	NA	TGTGCCAGCAGCCAAGAGGGTGCAAAGTTCCAGGCCTTCTTC	CASSQEGAKFQAFF
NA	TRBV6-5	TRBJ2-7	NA	TGTGCCAGCAGTTACTCGTCGGCTACGGGTGAGCAGTACTTC	CASSYSSATGEQYF
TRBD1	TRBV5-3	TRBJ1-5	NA	TGTGCCAGAAGCTTGGAAAAGACGGGACAGGGGTTGGTTTTCAGCAATCAGCCCCAGCATTTT	CARSLEKTGQGLVFSNQPQHF
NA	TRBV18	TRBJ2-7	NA	TGTGCCAGCTCACCACGGGAACTCCTCGGGGGAGACGAGCAGTACTTC	CASSPRELLGGDEQYF
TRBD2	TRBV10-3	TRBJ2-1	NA	TGTGCCATCAGTGTTTTAGCGGGAGGGGATGAGCAGTTCTTC	CAISVLAGGDEQFF
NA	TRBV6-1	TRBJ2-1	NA	TGTGCCAGCAGTGAAGTGATACTGGGGGCCAATGAGCAGTTCTTC	CASSEVILGANEQFF
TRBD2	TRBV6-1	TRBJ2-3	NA	TGTGCCAGCAGTGACAGTAGCGGGAGGACAGATACGCAGTATTTT	CASSDSSGRTDTQYF
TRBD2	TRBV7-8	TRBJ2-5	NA	TGTGCCAGCAGCTTATATTCGGCGGGGGGGCCTCAAGAGACCCAGTACTTC	CASSLYSAGGPQETQYF
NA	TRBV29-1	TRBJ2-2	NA	TGCAGCGTTGAGCCTTTAGTCCCCGGGGAGCTGTTTTTT	CSVEPLVPGELFF
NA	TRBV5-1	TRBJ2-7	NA	TGCGCCAGCAGCGGCGGGACTCTCTACGAGCAGTACTTC	CASSGGTLYEQYF
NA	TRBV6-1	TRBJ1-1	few	TGTGCCAGCAGTGATATCCCAGGGAACACTGAAGCTTTCTTT	CASSDIPGNTEAFF
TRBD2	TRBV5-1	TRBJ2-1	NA	TGCGCCAGCAGCTTGGAGGGTAGCGGGATCAGTGAGCAGTTCTTC	CASSLEGSGISEQFF
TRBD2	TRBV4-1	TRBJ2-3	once	TGCGCCAGCAGCCAAGACCCCTCAGCGGGGGGGAGCCCAGATACGCAGTATTTT	CASSQDPSAGGSPDTQYF
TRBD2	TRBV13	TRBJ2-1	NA	TGTGCCAGCAGCCACCCCCCCAGCGGGGGGAGGAATGAGCAGTTCTTC	CASSHPPSGGRNEQFF
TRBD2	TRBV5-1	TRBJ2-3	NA	TGCGCCAGCAGCGTGGGGACTAGCGGGGGGGCGGGCACAGATACGCAGTATTTT	CASSVGTSGGAGTDTQYF
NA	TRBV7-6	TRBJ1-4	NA	TGTGCCAGCAGCTTAGAAGGGGGTAATGAAAAACTGTTTTTT	CASSLEGGNEKLFF
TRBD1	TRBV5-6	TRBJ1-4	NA	TGTGCCAGCAGCCCGGGCAGGGGGTCAACTAATGAAAAACTGTTTTTT	CASSPGRGSTNEKLFF